The 31 T cell receptor beta chains presented below share a single source sample, sequenced in a study of blood T cell repertoires in COVID-19. Assay used: immunoSEQ multiplex PCR; TCRdb lists only in-frame clones, some missing. Of approximately 50,000 clones listed, about 83% were seen once; the top ten hold around 23%. The source material was peripheral blood. Receptor source: an elderly woman with acute or convalescent COVID-19.

This clone was seen more than once but under ten times. J is TRBJ1-1 and V is TRBV30; TRBD1 is a possible D gene (5 bases). CDR1 and CDR2 from the germline V gene are GTSNPN and SVGIG (reference sequence). CDR3 size: 15 residues. Trimming pared 8 bases from V and 1 base from J, leaving 20 bases between. CDR3 loop: CAGTPIDRGNTEAFF. The CDR3 nucleotides read TGTGCCGGAACCCCTATAGACAGAGGGAACACTGAAGCTTTCTTT.

This chain joins TRBV3-1 (or the pseudogene TRBV3-2) and TRBJ1-4; D call uncertain. Trimming pared 1 base from V and 3 bases from J, leaving 12 bases between. Germline V gene lookup returns CDR1 LGHDT and CDR2 YNNKEL (reference sequence). This CDR3 is 16 amino acids long. CDR3 loop: CASSQGFSGSNEKLFF. In DNA form, the CDR3 reads TGTGCCAGCAGCCAAGGGTTCTCCGGTTCTAATGAAAAACTGTTTTTT.

V and J are TRBV2 and TRBJ1-2; unclear D gene. The V end was cut by 3 bases, the J end by 4 bases, with 6 bases between. The CDR3 spans 12 residues. In germline, CDR1 is SNHLY, CDR2 FYNNEI. CDR3 amino acids: CASSESRYGYTF. CDR3 DNA sequence: TGTGCCAGCAGTGAGAGTCGCTATGGCTACACCTTC.

This clone came up once. The J gene is TRBJ2-1, the V gene TRBV6-1; perhaps TRBD2 as D (6 bases). Deletions cut 2 bases from V and 6 bases from J, with 17 bases between. Germline CDR1 reads MNHNS; CDR2 reads SASEGT. The CDR3 has 16 residues. For the CDR3, the DNA is TGTGCCAGCAGTGAACACGTAAAAGCGGGCAGCAATGAGCAGTTCTTC. Translated: CASSEHVKAGSNEQFF.

This sequence joins TRBV11-3 and TRBJ1-3; D gene unclear. Germline CDR1 SGHNT, CDR2 YENEEA. CDR3 length equals 15 residues. Trimming removed 5 bases from V and 4 bases from J, with 15 bases in between. The CDR3 DNA is TGTGCCAGCAGCGATGGCATTAACGGGGGAAACACCATATATTTT. It encodes CASSDGINGGNTIYF.

The genes are TRBV19 and TRBJ1-1, with 8 bases fitting TRBD1. The CDR3 covers 13 residues. The V segment lost 4 bases and the J segment 5 bases; nucleotides outside the gene matches: 3. The V gene's germline CDR1 is LNHDA and CDR2 SQIVND (reference sequence). The CDR3 region has the DNA TGTGCCAGTAGTACAGGGGGCTGGACTGAAGCTTTCTTT. Residues: CASSTGGWTEAFF.

The chain couples TRBV11-3 to TRBJ1-2; maybe TRBD1 (6 bases). The CDR3 runs to 13 residues. Germline-derived CDR1 and CDR2 are SGHNT and YENEEA. Deletions cut 5 bases from V and 2 bases from J, with 9 bases between. CDR3 residues: CASSAGQNYGYTF. The DNA for the CDR3 is TGTGCCAGCAGCGCCGGACAGAACTATGGCTACACCTTC.

The J gene is TRBJ2-3, the V gene TRBV19, with a possible D match to TRBD2 (6 bases). Germline V gene sequence: CDR1 LNHDA, CDR2 SQIVND (reference sequence). CDR3 length: 16 amino acids. Trimming pared 7 bases from V and 2 bases from J, leaving 19 bases between. This CDR3 reads CASTKWASDFTDTQYF. For the CDR3, the DNA is TGTGCCAGTACCAAATGGGCTAGCGACTTCACAGATACGCAGTATTTT.

The V call is TRBV10-3, the J call TRBJ2-2; D ambiguous. The CDR3 extends over 17 amino acids. Trimming removed 7 bases at V and 3 bases at J, with 21 bases between. Germline CDR1 and CDR2: ENHRY and SYGVKD. As DNA, the CDR3 is TGTGCCATCAAACCCCGGGTGGGTATCAAGGACACCGGGGAGCTGTTTTTT. Protein sequence: CAIKPRVGIKDTGELFF.

This sequence joins TRBV7-2 and TRBJ1-4; 9 bases map to TRBD1. This CDR3 region has 14 residues. Per the germline V gene, CDR1 is SGHTA and CDR2 is FQGNSA. Unmatched junction bases numbered 4, after V lost 5 bases and J lost 6 bases. This chain's CDR3 is CASSPRTGDEKLFF. The CDR3 DNA is TGTGCCAGCAGCCCTCGGACAGGGGATGAAAAACTGTTTTTT.

The CDR3 is CASSYGGGAQETQYF. CDR3 nucleotides: TGTGCCAGCAGTTACGGCGGGGGGGCCCAAGAGACCCAGTACTTC. V and J are TRBV6-2 or TRBV6-3 and TRBJ2-5; TRBD2 aligns across 9 bases. Germline trimming cut 2 bases from V and 1 base from J; bases unmatched to any gene: 2. Germline assignment: CDR1 MNHEY and CDR2 SVGEGT. The CDR3 contains 15 residues.

This clone was picked up one time. The gene calls are TRBV19 and TRBJ1-5; D uncertain. V shed 2 bases and J shed 2 bases, with 13 bases lying between them. CDR3 length: 16 amino acids. CDR1 LNHDA and CDR2 SQIVND come from the germline V gene (reference sequence). CDR3 sequence reads: CASSIFGQVGNQPQHF. The CDR3 DNA is TGTGCCAGTAGTATATTTGGGCAGGTTGGCAATCAGCCCCAGCATTTT.

This clone was detected once. This chain joins TRBV25-1 and TRBJ1-1, with TRBD1 matching 12 bases. V shed 6 bases, J shed 9 bases, and the junction held 14 bases outside the gene matches. CDR1 MGHDK and CDR2 SYGVNS come from the germline V gene. CDR3 length: 16 amino acids. Here the CDR3 DNA reads TGTGCCAGCAGGGGGACTCCCGGGACAGGGGGCGGGAAAGCTTTCTTT. The encoded protein is CASRGTPGTGGGKAFF.

The rearrangement joins TRBV10-1 to TRBJ1-6, with 10 bases that match TRBD1. Germline V gene sequence: CDR1 WNHNN, CDR2 SYGVQD (reference sequence). The CDR3 has 15 amino acids. J gave up 9 bases and V 6 bases, and 8 bases lay outside the gene matches. DNA of the CDR3: TGCGCCAGCAGCAGGGACAGGGGTTCTTCTTCACCCCTCCACTTT. It translates to CASSRDRGSSSPLHF.

The chain uses TRBV7-2 and TRBJ2-3; D may be TRBD2 (5 bases). The CDR3 has 15 residues. Trimming removed 5 bases at V and 0 bases at J, with 12 bases between. Per germline, CDR1 SGHTA and CDR2 FQGNSA. This CDR3 reads CASSDRLISTDTQYF. The CDR3, as DNA: TGTGCCAGCAGCGACCGACTAATCAGCACAGATACGCAGTATTTT.

The chain couples TRBV3-1 (or the pseudogene TRBV3-2) to TRBJ1-2, with D possibly matching TRBD1 (5 bases). Germline V lookup: CDR1 LGHDT, CDR2 YNNKEL (reference sequence). The CDR3 contains 15 residues. Deletions cut 1 base from V and 4 bases from J, with 13 bases between. The chain's CDR3 is CASSQADSLGYGYTF. The DNA for the CDR3 is TGTGCCAGCAGCCAAGCCGACAGTCTCGGCTATGGCTACACCTTC.

This CDR3 reads CASSQGPGPNQPQHF. The CDR3 DNA reads as TGTGCCAGCAGCCAGGGGCCGGGACCAAATCAGCCCCAGCATTTT. The genes are TRBV5-6 and TRBJ1-5, with D tentatively TRBD1 (6 bases). Between the trimmed V and J ends, which lost 4 bases and 4 bases, there was a span of 15 bases. The germline V gene encodes CDR1 SGHDT and CDR2 YYEEEE. This CDR3 is built from 15 residues.

This sequence joins TRBV24-1 and TRBJ2-7, with a weak D call TRBD1 (5 bases). Germline lookup yields CDR1 KGHDR and CDR2 SFDVKD. Trimming cost V 12 bases and J 7 bases, with 9 bases left between them. The CDR3 sequence is 9 residues long. The CDR3 is CASKGEQYV. Written as DNA, the CDR3 is TGTGCCTCCAAGGGGGAGCAGTACGTC.

The V call is TRBV6-5, the J call TRBJ1-1, with D uncertain. The CDR3 totals 11 residues. V was trimmed by 2 bases and J by 7 bases, leaving 5 bases between them. Germline assignment: CDR1 MNHEY and CDR2 SVGAGI. The chain's CDR3 is CASSYVGEAFF. The CDR3, as DNA: TGTGCCAGCAGTTACGTCGGTGAAGCTTTCTTT.

The rearrangement links TRBV7-2 to TRBJ1-5; D uncertain. From germline, CDR1 is SGHTA and CDR2 FQGNSA. V was shortened by 0 bases and J by 0 bases, with 12 bases between the two germline ends. The CDR3 consists of 17 residues. CDR3 amino acids: CASSLARSGVSNQPQHF. For the CDR3, the DNA is TGTGCCAGCAGCTTAGCTCGTTCAGGCGTTAGCAATCAGCCCCAGCATTTT.

The count of this clone is one. The CDR3 coding sequence is TGTGCCAGCAGTTACGGGGGGGCTCCGGGAAACACCATATATTTT. Translated: CASSYGGAPGNTIYF. The rearrangement joins TRBV6-6 to TRBJ1-3; D possibly corresponds to TRBD1 (6 bases). Germline V CDR1 and CDR2: MNHNY, SVGAGI (reference sequence). The CDR3 has 15 residues. V dropped 2 bases and J dropped 4 bases, with 12 bases sitting between them.

The rearrangement uses TRBV28 and TRBJ2-7; 10 nucleotides match TRBD1. This CDR3 spans 14 amino acids. V lost 5 bases to trimming and J lost 1 base; unmatched junction nucleotides: 2. Per the germline V gene, CDR1 is MDHEN and CDR2 is SYDVKM. The CDR3 loop is CASSRTGGSYEQYF. CDR3 bases: TGTGCCAGCAGTCGGACAGGGGGATCCTACGAGCAGTACTTC.

The chain employs TRBV5-6 and TRBJ1-5, with a weak D call TRBD1 (5 bases). This CDR3 is 15 amino acids long. Per germline, CDR1 SGHDT and CDR2 YYEEEE. Trimming removed 1 base at V and 4 bases at J, with 12 bases between. The CDR3 here is CASSLRTRRNQPQHF. The CDR3 DNA is TGTGCCAGCAGCTTGAGGACAAGACGAAATCAGCCCCAGCATTTT.

This clone is a singleton in its sample. The gene calls are TRBV28 and TRBJ2-7, with 11 bases identical to TRBD1. The CDR3 consists of 15 residues. V shed 4 bases, J shed 3 bases, and the junction held 5 bases outside the gene matches. CDR1 and CDR2 (germline): MDHEN, SYDVKM. The CDR3, as DNA: TGTGCCAGCAGTTCCTCCGGGACAGGGGGCTACGAGCAGTACGTC. Its translation is CASSSSGTGGYEQYV.

This chain uses TRBV9 with TRBJ2-1; possibly TRBD2 for D (5 bases). The length of the CDR3 is 15 residues. Per germline, CDR1 SGDLS and CDR2 YYNGEE. Trimming left V 0 bases short and J 6 bases short, with 13 bases between. CDR3: CASSVVGNEGNEQFF. The CDR3 DNA reads as TGTGCCAGCAGCGTAGTTGGAAACGAGGGCAATGAGCAGTTCTTC.

The chain is built from TRBV7-8 and TRBJ1-5; D might be TRBD1 (5 bases). The V gene's germline CDR1 is SGHVS and CDR2 FQNEAQ. This CDR3 is 15 amino acids long. V was clipped by 4 bases and J by 1 base, with 11 bases between them. For the CDR3, the DNA is TGTGCCAGCAGCTCTCAGGGCCGAAGCAATCAGCCCCAGCATTTT. This gives the protein CASSSQGRSNQPQHF.

The CDR3 DNA is TGTGCCTGGAGTCCAACAGCGGGCGGGGGGGCTTTAGATACGCAGTATTTT. Its protein is CAWSPTAGGGALDTQYF. The rearrangement links TRBV30 to TRBJ2-3, with 9 nucleotides matching TRBD2. CDR3 size: 17 residues. The germline gives CDR1 GTSNPN, CDR2 SVGIG (reference sequence). J lost 5 bases, V lost 2 bases, and 14 bases had no gene match.

The V and J genes are TRBV7-8 and TRBJ2-1; D remains unclear. Trimming left V 5 bases short and J 2 bases short, with 19 bases between. The CDR3 has 17 amino acids. CDR1 and CDR2 from the germline V gene are SGHVS and FQNEAQ. The CDR3 protein is CASSPPGGRRTYNEQFF. The CDR3, as DNA: TGTGCCAGCAGCCCGCCAGGTGGCAGGCGAACCTACAATGAGCAGTTCTTC.

This rearrangement joins TRBV7-2 to TRBJ2-1; perhaps TRBD2 as D (5 bases). V was shortened by 1 base and J by 8 bases, with 9 bases between the two germline ends. The length of the CDR3 is 13 residues. Germline V CDR1 and CDR2: SGHTA, FQGNSA. The CDR3 loop reads CASSLGAVYEQFF. The CDR3, as DNA: TGTGCCAGCAGCTTAGGAGCGGTCTATGAGCAGTTCTTC.

The rearrangement links TRBV6-5 to TRBJ1-2, with TRBD1 identical over 9 bases. V shed 6 bases and J 4 bases; nucleotides not matched to a gene: 6. The CDR3 sequence is 14 residues long. Looked up from germline, CDR1 is MNHEY and CDR2 is SVGAGI. The DNA of the CDR3 is TGTGCCAGCAGGGGACAGGGACTAGGCTATGGCTACACCTTC. Translation gives CASRGQGLGYGYTF.

The chain links TRBV19 to TRBJ1-5; TRBD1 might be the D (5 bases). Germline V lookup: CDR1 LNHDA, CDR2 SQIVND (reference sequence). CDR3 length: 14 residues. Trimming shortened V by 6 bases and J by 1 base, and 10 bases separated the two germline ends. CDR3 sequence reads: CASRAGGSNQPQHF. The CDR3 nucleotides are TGTGCCAGTAGGGCCGGGGGGAGCAATCAGCCCCAGCATTTT.